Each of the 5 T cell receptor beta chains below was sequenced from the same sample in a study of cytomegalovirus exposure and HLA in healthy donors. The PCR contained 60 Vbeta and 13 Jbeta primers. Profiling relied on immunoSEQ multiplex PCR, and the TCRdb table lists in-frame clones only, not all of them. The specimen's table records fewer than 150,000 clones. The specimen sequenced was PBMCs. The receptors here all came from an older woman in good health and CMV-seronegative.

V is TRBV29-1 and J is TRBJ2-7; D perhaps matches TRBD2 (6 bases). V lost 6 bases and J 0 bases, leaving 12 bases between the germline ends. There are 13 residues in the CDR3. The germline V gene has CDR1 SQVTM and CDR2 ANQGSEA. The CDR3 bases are TGCAGCGTCACCACCGGGAGCTCCTACGAGCAGTACTTC. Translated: CSVTTGSSYEQYF.

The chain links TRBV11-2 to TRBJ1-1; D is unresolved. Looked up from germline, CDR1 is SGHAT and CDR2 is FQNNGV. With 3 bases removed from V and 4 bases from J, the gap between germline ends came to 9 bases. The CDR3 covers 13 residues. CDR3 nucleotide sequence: TGTGCCAGCAGCTTGTACGGGAGCACTGAAGCTTTCTTT. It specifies CASSLYGSTEAFF.

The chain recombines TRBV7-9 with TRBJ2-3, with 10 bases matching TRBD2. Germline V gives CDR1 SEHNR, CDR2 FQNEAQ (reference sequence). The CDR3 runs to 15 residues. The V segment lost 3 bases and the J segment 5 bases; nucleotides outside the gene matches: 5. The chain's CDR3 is CASSLLAGVEDTQYF. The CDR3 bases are TGTGCCAGCAGCTTGCTAGCGGGGGTTGAAGATACGCAGTATTTT.

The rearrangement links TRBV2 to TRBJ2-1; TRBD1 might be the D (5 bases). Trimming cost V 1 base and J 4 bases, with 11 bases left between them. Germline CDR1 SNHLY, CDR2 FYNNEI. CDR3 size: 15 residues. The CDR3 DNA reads TGTGCCAGCAGTGAAGAGGGGATCGTGTACAATGAGCAGTTCTTC. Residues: CASSEEGIVYNEQFF.

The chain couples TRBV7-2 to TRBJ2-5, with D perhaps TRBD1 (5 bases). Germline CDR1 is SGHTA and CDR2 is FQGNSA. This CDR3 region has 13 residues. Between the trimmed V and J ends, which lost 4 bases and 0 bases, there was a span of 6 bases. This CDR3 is CASSWTNQETQYF. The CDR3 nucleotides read TGTGCCAGCAGCTGGACAAACCAAGAGACCCAGTACTTC. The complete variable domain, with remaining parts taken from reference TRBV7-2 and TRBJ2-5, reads GAGVSQSPSNKVTEKGKDVELRCDPISGHTALYWYRQSLGQGLEFLIYFQGNSAPDKSGLPSDRFSAERTGGSVSTLTIQRTQQEDSAVYLCASSWTNQETQYFGPGTRLLVL.